This T cell receptor (beta chain) was obtained from a study of CD8 T cells in Susac syndrome. The germline V and J ends were trimmed by 3 bases and 5 bases, with 13 bases remaining between them. The germline CDR1 and CDR2 sequences are SQVTM and ANQGSEA. The CDR3 runs 13 residues. Reverse transcription of about 0.45 to 1 ug RNA was carried out with random hexamers. TCRdb ran MiXCR on the immunoSEQ multiplex PCR reads and lists one entry per CDR3 protein. The profile shows around 280,000 distinct CDR3 sequences, 92% of them singletons. This TCR was recovered from a human donor with multiple sclerosis. V usage is TRBV29-1 and J usage is TRBJ2-5; D may be TRBD1 or TRBD2 (6 bases each). The specimen was CD4+ T cells from PBMCs. In DNA, the CDR3 is TGCAGCGTTGACACTACAGGGAGGGAGACCCAGTACTTC. Translation gives CSVDTTGRETQYF.